This record concerns one TCR beta chain sequence. Self-reported history from a screening survey and questionnaire set each donor's cohort. Under the authors' procedure: Scientists estimated how many nucleated cells there were by amplifying reference gene primers. Clones were read by immunoSEQ multiplex PCR, and TCRdb kept only the in-frame ones, dropping some. V and J calls and clone size come straight from that table; D and trimming were deduced from the DNA. The sample records fewer than 200,000 clones, just over 85% being singletons. This CDR3 contains 12 residues. V dropped 6 bases and J dropped 2 bases, with 8 bases sitting between them. Germline CDR1 reads MDHEN; CDR2 reads SYDVKM. This sample stems from a study of blood T cell repertoires in COVID-19.

Sequenced sample: PBMCs or T cells enriched from blood (not recorded which). The origin of this receptor is a woman aged 18-35 years who had recovered from COVID-19. The chain carries TRBV28 and TRBJ2-7; perhaps TRBD1 as D (6 bases). The CDR3 DNA sequence: TGTGCCAGCAGGGACAGCGCCTACGAGCAGTACTTC. Residues: CASRDSAYEQYF.